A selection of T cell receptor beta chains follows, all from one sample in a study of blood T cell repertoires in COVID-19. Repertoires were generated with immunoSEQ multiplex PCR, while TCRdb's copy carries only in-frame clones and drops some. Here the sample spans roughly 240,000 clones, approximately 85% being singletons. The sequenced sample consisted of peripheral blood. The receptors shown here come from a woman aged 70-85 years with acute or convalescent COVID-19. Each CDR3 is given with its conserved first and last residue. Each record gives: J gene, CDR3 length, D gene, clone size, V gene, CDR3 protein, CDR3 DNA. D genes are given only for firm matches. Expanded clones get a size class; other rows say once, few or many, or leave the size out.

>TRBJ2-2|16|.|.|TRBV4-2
CASSLHGSSNTGELFF
TGTGCCAGCAGCCTCCATGGTAGTTCGAACACCGGGGAGCTGTTTTTT
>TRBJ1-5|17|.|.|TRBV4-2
CASSQVTGGASNQPQHF
TGTGCCAGCAGCCAAGTTACGGGGGGAGCAAGCAATCAGCCCCAGCATTTT
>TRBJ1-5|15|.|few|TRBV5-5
CASSFRGTGNQPQHF
TGTGCCAGCAGCTTTAGGGGGACCGGCAATCAGCCCCAGCATTTT
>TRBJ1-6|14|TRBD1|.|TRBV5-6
CASSWGQGLSPLHF
TGTGCCAGCAGCTGGGGACAGGGACTATCACCCCTCCACTTT
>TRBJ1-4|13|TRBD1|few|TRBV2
CASSPDRGEKLFF
TGTGCCAGCAGTCCCGACAGGGGTGAAAAACTGTTTTTT
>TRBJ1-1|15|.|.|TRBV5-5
CASSYGGQGGTEAFF
TGTGCCAGCAGCTACGGAGGGCAGGGAGGCACTGAAGCTTTCTTT
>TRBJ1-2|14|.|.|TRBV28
CASSLLQKSYGYTF
TGTGCCAGCAGTTTACTCCAGAAATCTTATGGCTACACCTTC
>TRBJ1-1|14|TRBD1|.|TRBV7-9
CASSLRDRVTEAFF
TGTGCCAGCAGCTTACGTGACAGGGTTACTGAAGCTTTCTTT
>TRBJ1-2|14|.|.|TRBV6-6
CASSAAGQLYGYTF
TGTGCCAGCAGTGCCGCAGGGCAACTCTATGGCTACACCTTC
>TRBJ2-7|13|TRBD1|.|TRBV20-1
CSASTGTGDEQYF
TGCAGTGCTAGTACCGGGACAGGGGACGAGCAGTACTTC
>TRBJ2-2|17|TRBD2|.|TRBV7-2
CASSLAKRGANTGELFF
TGTGCCAGCAGCTTAGCGAAGCGGGGGGCAAACACCGGGGAGCTGTTTTTT
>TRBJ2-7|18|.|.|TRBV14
CASSARGGSASPSYEQYF
TGTGCCAGCAGCGCCCGCGGAGGGTCCGCCTCCCCCTCCTACGAGCAGTACTTC
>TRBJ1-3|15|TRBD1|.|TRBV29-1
CSAGDRGHGGNTIYF
TGCAGCGCTGGGGACAGGGGGCACGGTGGAAACACCATATATTTT
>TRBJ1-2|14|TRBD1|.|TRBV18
CASSPKTGNYGYTF
TGTGCCAGCTCACCTAAGACAGGGAACTATGGCTACACCTTC
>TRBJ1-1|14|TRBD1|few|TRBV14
CASSPGGAGTEAFF
TGTGCCAGCAGCCCAGGGGGCGCCGGAACTGAAGCTTTCTTT
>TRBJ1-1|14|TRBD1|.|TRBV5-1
CASSSTGGGTEAFF
TGCGCCAGCAGCTCGACAGGGGGAGGAACTGAAGCTTTCTTT
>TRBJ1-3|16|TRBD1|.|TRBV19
CASSILQGTSGNTIYF
TGTGCCAGTAGTATACTACAGGGGACCTCTGGAAACACCATATATTTT
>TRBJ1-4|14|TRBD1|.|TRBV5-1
CASSLETGGEKLFF
TGCGCCAGCAGCTTGGAAACAGGGGGTGAAAAACTGTTTTTT
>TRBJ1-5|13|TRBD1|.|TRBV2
CATGQDADQPQHF
TGTGCCACGGGACAGGATGCAGATCAGCCCCAGCATTTT
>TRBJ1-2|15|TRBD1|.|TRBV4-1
CASSQHDRAIGGYTF
TGCGCCAGCAGCCAACACGACAGGGCGATCGGTGGCTACACCTTC
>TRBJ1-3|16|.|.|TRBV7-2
CASSPNFSSSGNTIYF
TGTGCCAGCAGTCCTAATTTTTCGAGCTCTGGAAACACCATATATTTT
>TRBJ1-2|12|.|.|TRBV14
CASSQSNYGYTF
TGTGCCAGCAGCCAAAGCAACTATGGCTACACCTTC
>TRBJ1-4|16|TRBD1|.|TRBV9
CASSVAGGTGNEKLFF
TGTGCCAGCAGCGTAGCTGGAGGGACAGGGAATGAAAAACTGTTTTTT
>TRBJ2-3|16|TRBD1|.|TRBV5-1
CASSLGQGTSTDTQYF
TGCGCCAGCAGCTTGGGACAGGGGACTAGCACAGATACGCAGTATTTT
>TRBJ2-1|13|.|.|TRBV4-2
CASSQESLNEQFF
TGTGCCAGCAGCCAAGAATCTCTCAATGAGCAGTTCTTC
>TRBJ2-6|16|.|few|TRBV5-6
CASSPMGGAGANVLTF
TGTGCCAGCAGCCCGATGGGTGGAGCTGGGGCCAACGTCCTGACTTTC
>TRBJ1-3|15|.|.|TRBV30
CAWSMGLISGNTIYF
TGTGCCTGGAGTATGGGACTGATCTCTGGAAACACCATATATTTT
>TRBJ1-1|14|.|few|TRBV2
CASSVEGVGTEAFF
TGTGCCAGCAGTGTCGAGGGGGTAGGCACTGAAGCTTTCTTT
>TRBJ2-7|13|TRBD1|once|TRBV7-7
CASSPDRGDEQYF
TGTGCTAGCAGCCCAGACAGGGGCGACGAGCAGTACTTC